Following are 7 T cell receptor beta chains from one sample sequenced in a study of CD8+ T cells in alopecia areata. Described treatment: oral pan-JAK inhibitor, 5-10 mg twice daily. cDNA prepared by RNA extraction and subsequent reverse transcription served as the template for sequencing. Sequencing used immunoSEQ multiplex PCR; TCRdb keeps in-frame clones, though not all of them. The table records around 190,000 clones, 64% of them present only once. The sequencing here drew on CD4+ T cells sorted from blood, taken at week 4, from a patient treated with tofacitinib. Receptors originate from a human donor with alopecia areata.

With regard to this clone: One junction end disagrees with the germline gene, perhaps due to a read error. J is TRBJ2-7 and V is TRBV14, with 8 bases that match TRBD1. Germline V gene sequence: CDR1 SGHDN, CDR2 FVKESK. The CDR3 covers 14 residues. Here the CDR3 reads CASSQGREPTGDSF. The CDR3 coding sequence is TGTGCCAGCAGCCAAGGTCGGGAGCCGACAGGGGATTCCTTC. The whole variable domain, remainder taken from reference TRBV14 and TRBJ2-7, is EAGVTQFPSHSVIEKGQTVTLRCDPISGHDNLYWYRRVMGKEIKFLLHFVKESKQDESGMPNNRFLAERTGGTYSTLKVQPAELEDSGVYFCASSQGREPTGDSFGPGTRLTVT.

A few counts support this clone. This chain links TRBV6-5 with TRBJ1-2; D is uncertain. Germline CDR1 reads MNHEY; CDR2 reads SVGAGI. With 5 bases removed from V and 2 bases from J, the gap between germline ends came to 12 bases. This CDR3 comprises 14 residues. DNA of the CDR3: TGTGCCAGCAGTATCCACGGAGGGAACTATGGCTACACCTTC. Translated, it gives CASSIHGGNYGYTF.

The rearrangement links TRBV4-2 to TRBJ2-7; D unresolved. The CDR3 spans 12 residues. V dropped 0 bases and J dropped 6 bases, with 6 bases sitting between them. Germline V CDR1 and CDR2: LGHNA, YNFKEQ. CDR3 protein: CASSQDSVEQYF. Written as DNA, the CDR3 is TGTGCCAGCAGCCAAGATTCCGTCGAGCAGTACTTC.

This clone was observed once. This chain connects TRBV27 to TRBJ1-1; D gene unclear. The germline CDR1 and CDR2 sequences are MNHEY and SMNVEV (reference sequence). V was cut by 6 bases and J by 5 bases, with 10 bases left in between. This CDR3 is built from 12 residues. CDR3 loop: CASSSVGTEAFF. CDR3 nucleotides: TGTGCCAGCAGCTCAGTTGGTACTGAAGCTTTCTTT.

The gene calls are TRBV4-3 and TRBJ2-7; TRBD1 agrees at 7 bases. The germline CDR1 and CDR2 sequences are LGHNA and YSLEER. V was clipped by 3 bases and J by 3 bases; unmatched bases: 8. The CDR3 is 15 amino acids. In DNA form, the CDR3 reads TGCGCCAGCAGCCACTATCGGGGACAGATCTACGAGCAGTACTTC. This sequence encodes CASSHYRGQIYEQYF.

This clone has just a few counts. The chain combines TRBV7-2 with TRBJ2-3; D gene unclear. This CDR3 contains 13 residues. Germline values: CDR1 SGHTA, CDR2 FQGNSA. V lost 10 bases to trimming and J lost 4 bases, with 15 bases between them. The CDR3 loop is CATSGLGPDTQYF. DNA of the CDR3: TGTGCCACCTCGGGTCTAGGGCCAGATACGCAGTATTTT.

This clone showed up just once. The chain carries TRBV5-1 and TRBJ1-1; TRBD1 matches at 11 bases. Per the germline V gene, CDR1 is SGHRS and CDR2 is YFSETQ. This CDR3 has 15 amino acids. V shed 3 bases, J shed 1 base, and the junction held 2 bases outside the gene matches. CDR3 sequence: CASSSGTGGNTEAFF. The CDR3, as DNA: TGCGCCAGCAGCTCGGGGACAGGGGGGAACACTGAAGCTTTCTTT. The variable domain in full, completed from reference TRBV5-1 and TRBJ1-1, reads KAGVTQTPRYLIKTRGQQVTLSCSPISGHRSVSWYQQTPGQGLQFLFEYFSETQRNKGNFPGRFSGRQFSNSRSEMNVSTLELGDSALYLCASSSGTGGNTEAFFGQGTRLTVV.